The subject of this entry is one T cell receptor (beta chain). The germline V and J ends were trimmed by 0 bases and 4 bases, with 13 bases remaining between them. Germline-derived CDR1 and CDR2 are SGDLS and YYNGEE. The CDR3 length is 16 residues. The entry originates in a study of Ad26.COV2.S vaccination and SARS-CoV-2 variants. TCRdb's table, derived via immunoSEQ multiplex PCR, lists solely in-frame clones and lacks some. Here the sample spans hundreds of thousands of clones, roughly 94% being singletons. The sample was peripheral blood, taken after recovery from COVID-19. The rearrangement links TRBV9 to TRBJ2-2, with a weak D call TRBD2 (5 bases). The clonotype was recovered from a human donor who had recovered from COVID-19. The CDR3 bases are TGTGCCAGCAGCGTAGGGTCGGGCGGGCTCACCGGGGAGCTGTTTTTT. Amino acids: CASSVGSGGLTGELFF. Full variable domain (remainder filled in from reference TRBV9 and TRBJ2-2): DSGVTQTPKHLITATGQRVTLRCSPRSGDLSVYWYQQSLDQGLQFLIQYYNGEERAKGNILERFSAQQFPDLHSELNLSSLELGDSALYFCASSVGSGGLTGELFFGEGSRLTVL.